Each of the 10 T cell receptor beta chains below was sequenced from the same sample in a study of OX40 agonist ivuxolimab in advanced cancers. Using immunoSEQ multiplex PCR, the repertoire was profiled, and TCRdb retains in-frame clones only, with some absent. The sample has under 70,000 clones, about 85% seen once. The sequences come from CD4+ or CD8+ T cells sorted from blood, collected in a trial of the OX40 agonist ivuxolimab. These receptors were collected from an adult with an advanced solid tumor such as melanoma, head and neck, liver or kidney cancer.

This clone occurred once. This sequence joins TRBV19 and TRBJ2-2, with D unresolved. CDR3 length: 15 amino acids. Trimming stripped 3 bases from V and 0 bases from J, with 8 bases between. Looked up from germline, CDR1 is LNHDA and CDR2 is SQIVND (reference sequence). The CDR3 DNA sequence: TGTGCCAGTAGTATTACCAGAGCGAACACCGGGGAGCTGTTTTTT. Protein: CASSITRANTGELFF.

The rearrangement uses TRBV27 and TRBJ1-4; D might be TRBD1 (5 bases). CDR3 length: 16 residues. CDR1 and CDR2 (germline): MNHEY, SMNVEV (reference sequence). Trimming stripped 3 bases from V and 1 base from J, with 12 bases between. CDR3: CASSFWDGETNEKLFF. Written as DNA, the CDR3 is TGTGCCAGCAGTTTCTGGGACGGAGAAACTAATGAAAAACTGTTTTTT. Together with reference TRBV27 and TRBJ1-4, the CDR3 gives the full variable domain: EAQVTQNPRYLITVTGKKLTVTCSQNMNHEYMSWYRQDPGLGLRQIYYSMNVEVTDKGDVPEGYKVSRKEKRNFPLILESPSPNQTSLYFCASSFWDGETNEKLFFGSGTQLSVL.

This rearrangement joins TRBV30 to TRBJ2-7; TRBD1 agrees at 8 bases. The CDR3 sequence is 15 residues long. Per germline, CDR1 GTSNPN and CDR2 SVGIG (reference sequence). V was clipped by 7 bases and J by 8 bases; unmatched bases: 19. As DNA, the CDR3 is TGTGCCTCACACAATCCGGGACAGGAGGCTTGGAAGCAGTACTTC. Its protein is CASHNPGQEAWKQYF.

Here the CDR3 reads CASMADSYIAKNIQYF. CDR3 nucleotides: TGCGCCAGCATGGCTGACAGCTACATAGCCAAAAACATTCAGTACTTC. The V call is TRBV5-1, the J call TRBJ2-4; a weak D match, TRBD1 (5 bases). Looked up from germline, CDR1 is SGHRS and CDR2 is YFSETQ. V lost 6 bases to trimming and J lost 0 bases, with 16 bases between them. The CDR3 length is 16 residues.

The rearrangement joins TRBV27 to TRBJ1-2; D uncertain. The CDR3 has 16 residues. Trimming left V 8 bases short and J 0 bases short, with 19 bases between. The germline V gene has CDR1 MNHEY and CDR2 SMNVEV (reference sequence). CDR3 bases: TGTGCCAGCCATCCTTACCCAGTGGCCTCTAACTATGGCTACACCTTC. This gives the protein CASHPYPVASNYGYTF.

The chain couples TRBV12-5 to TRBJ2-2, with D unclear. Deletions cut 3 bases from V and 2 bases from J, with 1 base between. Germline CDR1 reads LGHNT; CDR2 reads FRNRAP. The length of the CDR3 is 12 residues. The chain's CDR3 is CASGFNTGELFF. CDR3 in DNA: TGTGCTAGTGGTTTTAACACCGGGGAGCTGTTTTTT. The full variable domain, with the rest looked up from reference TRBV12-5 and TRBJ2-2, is DARVTQTPRHKVTEMGQEVTMRCQPILGHNTVFWYRQTMMQGLELLAYFRNRAPLDDSGMPKDRFSAEMPDATLATLKIQPSEPRDSAVYFCASGFNTGELFFGEGSRLTVL.

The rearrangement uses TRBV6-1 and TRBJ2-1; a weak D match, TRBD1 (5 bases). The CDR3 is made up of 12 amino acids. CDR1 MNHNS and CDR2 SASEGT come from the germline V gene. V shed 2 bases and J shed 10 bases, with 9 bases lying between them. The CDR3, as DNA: TGTGCCAGCAGTGAACTACGACAGGAGCAGTTCTTC. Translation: CASSELRQEQFF.

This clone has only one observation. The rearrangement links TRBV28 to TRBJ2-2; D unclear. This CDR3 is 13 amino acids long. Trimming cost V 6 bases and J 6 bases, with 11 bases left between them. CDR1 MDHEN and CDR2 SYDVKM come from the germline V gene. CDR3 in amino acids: CASRGTDPGELFF. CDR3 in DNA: TGTGCCAGCAGAGGCACAGATCCCGGGGAGCTGTTTTTT.

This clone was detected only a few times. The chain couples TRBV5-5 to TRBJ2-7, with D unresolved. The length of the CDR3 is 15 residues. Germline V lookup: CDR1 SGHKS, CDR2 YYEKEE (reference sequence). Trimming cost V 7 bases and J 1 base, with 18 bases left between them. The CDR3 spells CASDLSFLRSYEQYF. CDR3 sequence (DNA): TGTGCCAGCGACCTTTCGTTCCTCAGGTCCTACGAGCAGTACTTC.

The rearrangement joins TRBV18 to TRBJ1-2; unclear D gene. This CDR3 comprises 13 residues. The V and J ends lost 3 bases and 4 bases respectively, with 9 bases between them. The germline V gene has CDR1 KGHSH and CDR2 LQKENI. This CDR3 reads CASSPDKIYGYTF. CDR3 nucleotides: TGTGCCAGCTCACCCGACAAGATCTATGGCTACACCTTC.